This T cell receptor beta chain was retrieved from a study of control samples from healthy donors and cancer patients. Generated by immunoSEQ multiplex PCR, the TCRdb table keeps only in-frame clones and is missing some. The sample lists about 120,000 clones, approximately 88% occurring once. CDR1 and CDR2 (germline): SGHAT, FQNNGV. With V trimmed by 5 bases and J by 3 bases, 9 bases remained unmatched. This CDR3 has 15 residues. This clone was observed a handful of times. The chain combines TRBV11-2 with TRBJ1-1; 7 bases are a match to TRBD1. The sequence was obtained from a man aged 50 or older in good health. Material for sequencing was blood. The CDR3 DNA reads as TGTGCCAGCAGCCCAACCCTCAGGGGGGACACTGAAGCTTTCTTT. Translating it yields CASSPTLRGDTEAFF. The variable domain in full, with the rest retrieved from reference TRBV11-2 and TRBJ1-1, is EAGVAQSPRYKIIEKRQSVAFWCNPISGHATLYWYQQILGQGPKLLIQFQNNGVVDDSQLPKDRFSAERLKGVDSTLKIQPAKLEDSAVYLCASSPTLRGDTEAFFGQGTRLTVV.